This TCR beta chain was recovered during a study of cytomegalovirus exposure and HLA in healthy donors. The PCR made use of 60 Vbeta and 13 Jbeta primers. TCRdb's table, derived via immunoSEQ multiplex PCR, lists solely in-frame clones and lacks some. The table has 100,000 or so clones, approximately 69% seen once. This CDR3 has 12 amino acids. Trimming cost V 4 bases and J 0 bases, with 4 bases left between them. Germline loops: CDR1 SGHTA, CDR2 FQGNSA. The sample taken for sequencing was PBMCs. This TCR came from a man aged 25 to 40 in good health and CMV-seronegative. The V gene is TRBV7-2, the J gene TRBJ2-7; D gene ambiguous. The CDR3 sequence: CASSSLSYEQYF. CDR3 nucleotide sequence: TGTGCCAGCAGCTCTCTCTCCTACGAGCAGTACTTC.